This T cell receptor (beta chain) appears in the sequencing data of a study of immune evolution from preneoplasia to lung adenocarcinoma. Generated by immunoSEQ multiplex PCR, the TCRdb table keeps only in-frame clones and is missing some. In the table there are several thousand clones, 60% to 75% of which are singletons. Premalignant or tumor cells were enriched by macro-dissection after pathologic assessment. The germline V gene has CDR1 LGHNA and CDR2 YNFKEQ. The CDR3 is made up of 15 amino acids. V was pared by 5 bases and J by 7 bases, with 9 bases of the junction left unmatched. In this sample, this clone turned up once.

This receptor was identified in a person aged 55-80 years with lung adenocarcinoma. The specimen was FFPE lung adenocarcinoma in situ tissue. The chain carries TRBV4-2 and TRBJ2-1; 9 bases line up with TRBD2. The CDR3 here is CASSDPGTSINEQFF. DNA for the CDR3: TGTGCCAGCAGCGATCCCGGGACTAGCATAAATGAGCAGTTCTTC.